This is a list of T cell receptor beta chains from one sample in a study of a mutant IDH1 vaccine in newly diagnosed glioma. Sequencing was performed with immunoSEQ multiplex PCR; in TCRdb, only in-frame clones are kept and a portion is missing. In the table there are about 58,000 clones, roughly 79% of which are singletons. These receptors are not linked to any known antigen. Material: PBMCs, obtained from a glioma patient whose treatment included an IDH1 peptide vaccine. The receptors here all came from a man aged 40-49 years with glioma. CDR3s include the opening cysteine and the closing phenylalanine or tryptophan. The order of the fields is J gene, clone size, D gene, V gene, CDR3 protein, CDR3 DNA. A D gene is named only where the DNA matches it firmly. Clone size is stated in some rows and not others, as once, few, many or a class when expanded.

TRBJ2-7	-	TRBD2	TRBV5-4	CASNPGHVGGRRDEQYF	TGTGCCAGCAACCCCGGTCATGTCGGCGGGAGAAGAGACGAGCAGTACTTC
TRBJ2-1	-	-	TRBV30	CAWSVLLNNEQFF	TGTGCCTGGAGTGTCTTACTGAACAATGAGCAGTTCTTC
TRBJ2-3	once	TRBD2	TRBV2	CASIKDLRGGRGPDTQYF	TGTGCCAGCATAAAGGATTTACGGGGCGGGAGAGGCCCAGATACGCAGTATTTT
TRBJ1-2	once	-	TRBV11-1	CASSSPATGIYGYTF	TGTGCCAGCAGCTCCCCGGCGACAGGCATCTATGGCTACACCTTC
TRBJ2-7	-	TRBD1	TRBV5-1	CASSLARGTGSYEQYF	TGCGCCAGCAGCTTGGCCCGGGGGACAGGCTCCTACGAGCAGTACTTC
TRBJ2-5	-	-	TRBV4-3	CASSQDSAVETQYF	TGCGCCAGCAGCCAAGATTCTGCGGTGGAGACCCAGTACTTC
TRBJ2-5	-	-	TRBV7-2	CASSFGQGMETQYF	TGTGCCAGCAGCTTCGGTCAGGGGATGGAGACCCAGTACTTC
TRBJ1-5	few	TRBD1	TRBV19	CATRFDRGSNQPQHF	TGTGCCACTAGATTTGACAGGGGAAGCAATCAGCCCCAGCATTTT
TRBJ2-1	-	-	TRBV6-5	CASSYVSGNEQFF	TGTGCCAGCAGTTACGTTAGTGGGAATGAGCAGTTCTTC
TRBJ2-3	-	-	TRBV15	CATRETRDTDTQYF	TGTGCCACCAGGGAGACTAGAGACACAGATACGCAGTATTTT
TRBJ2-5	-	-	TRBV6-1	CASSTHRRGETQYF	TGTGCCAGCAGTACCCACCGGCGGGGTGAGACCCAGTACTTC
TRBJ2-1	-	-	TRBV10-3	CAISEPYNEQFF	TGTGCCATCAGTGAGCCTTACAATGAGCAGTTCTTC
TRBJ2-7	-	-	TRBV6-5	CASRAGTAYEQYF	TGTGCCAGCAGAGCCGGGACGGCCTACGAGCAGTACTTC
TRBJ1-4	-	TRBD1	TRBV27	CASRYLQGPPEKLFF	TGTGCCAGCCGCTATTTACAGGGGCCCCCGGAAAAACTGTTTTTT
TRBJ2-3	-	-	TRBV5-4	CASSSPGRAGTQYF	TGTGCCAGCAGCTCCCCTGGTAGGGCAGGTACGCAGTATTTT
TRBJ2-1	-	TRBD1	TRBV9	CASSLSHRGTGYNEQFF	TGTGCCAGCAGCTTATCCCACAGGGGGACCGGGTACAATGAGCAGTTCTTC
TRBJ2-7	-	-	TRBV27	CASSPRSSGYEQYF	TGTGCCAGCAGTCCCCGGTCCAGCGGCTACGAGCAGTACTTC
TRBJ2-5	-	-	TRBV7-3	CASSLGPGAEETQYF	TGTGCCAGCAGCTTAGGGCCGGGAGCGGAGGAGACCCAGTACTTC
TRBJ1-5	-	TRBD1	TRBV5-5	CASSLVGTGGVGSNQPQHF	TGTGCCAGCAGCCTCGTCGGGACAGGGGGCGTTGGTAGCAATCAGCCCCAGCATTTT
TRBJ2-5	-	-	TRBV6-5	CASSLIRGGGETQYF	TGTGCCAGCAGTTTAATAAGGGGGGGAGGAGAGACCCAGTACTTC
TRBJ1-4	few	-	TRBV5-8	CASSLGDMALPEKLFF	TGTGCCAGCAGCTTGGGCGACATGGCCCTGCCTGAAAAACTGTTTTTT
TRBJ1-1	few	-	TRBV4-1	CASSSVEGSNTEAFF	TGCGCCAGCAGCTCGGTAGAGGGATCGAACACTGAAGCTTTCTTT
TRBJ2-1	-	-	TRBV19	CASSAGTGFQFF	TGTGCCAGTAGTGCCGGAACAGGGTTCCAGTTCTTC
TRBJ2-1	-	-	TRBV6-5	CASWRGGSYNEQFF	TGTGCCAGCTGGAGGGGGGGGTCCTACAATGAGCAGTTCTTC
TRBJ2-2	-	TRBD2	TRBV4-3	CASSGSGLAGGLDTGELFF	TGCGCCAGCAGCGGCTCGGGACTAGCGGGGGGGCTGGACACCGGGGAGCTGTTTTTT
TRBJ1-1	-	-	TRBV5-1	CASSRTAGKPEAFF	TGCGCCAGCAGCCGGACAGCGGGCAAGCCTGAAGCTTTCTTT
TRBJ2-7	-	-	TRBV4-3	CASSQSLVATYEQYF	TGCGCCAGCAGCCAATCACTAGTCGCGACCTACGAGCAGTACTTC
TRBJ2-7	-	-	TRBV6-6	CASSSIRLEQYF	TGTGCCAGCAGCTCCATACGTCTCGAGCAGTACTTC
TRBJ1-1	-	-	TRBV10-3	CAISAANTEAFF	TGTGCCATCAGTGCTGCCAACACTGAAGCTTTCTTT
TRBJ2-7	-	-	TRBV2	CASSGFRWTYEQYF	TGTGCCAGCAGTGGATTCAGGTGGACTTACGAGCAGTACTTC
TRBJ2-2	-	-	TRBV2	CASTLQGMGELFF	TGTGCCAGCACCCTCCAGGGGATGGGGGAGCTGTTTTTT
TRBJ2-1	-	TRBD2	TRBV5-6	CASSLGLAGDRNEQFF	TGTGCCAGCAGCTTGGGACTAGCGGGGGACCGTAATGAGCAGTTCTTC
TRBJ2-7	once	TRBD1	TRBV7-2	CASSRTGETYFSYEQYF	TGTGCCAGCAGTCGAACAGGGGAGACCTACTTTTCCTACGAGCAGTACTTC
TRBJ1-2	-	TRBD1	TRBV30	CAWSSAGQGAAFHGYTF	TGTGCCTGGAGTTCCGCGGGACAGGGCGCCGCTTTTCATGGCTACACCTTC
TRBJ2-1	-	TRBD1	TRBV18	CASSLSGQNYNEQFF	TGTGCCAGCTCCTTATCGGGACAGAACTACAATGAGCAGTTCTTC
TRBJ2-1	-	-	TRBV4-3	CASSQDSRKGYNEQFF	TGCGCCAGCAGCCAAGATTCGCGGAAAGGGTACAATGAGCAGTTCTTC
TRBJ1-5	-	-	TRBV6-5	CASSYSWAGNQPQHF	TGTGCCAGCAGTTACTCGTGGGCAGGCAATCAGCCCCAGCATTTT
TRBJ1-1	-	-	TRBV5-6	CASSLFFTVGDTEAFF	TGTGCCAGCAGCTTGTTTTTTACGGTAGGAGACACTGAAGCTTTCTTT
TRBJ1-2	-	-	TRBV4-3	CASSRDNYGYTF	TGCGCCAGCAGCCGGGACAACTATGGCTACACCTTC
TRBJ1-2	-	-	TRBV6-1	CASSGGRVYGYTF	TGTGCCAGCAGTGGAGGCAGGGTGTATGGCTACACCTTC
TRBJ1-2	medium-sized	-	TRBV4-3	CASSQASRTVSNYGYTF	TGCGCCAGCAGCCAAGCTTCGCGGACAGTTTCTAACTATGGCTACACCTTC
TRBJ1-2	few	-	TRBV30	CAWSSIYGYTF	TGTGCCTGGAGTTCGATCTATGGCTACACCTTC
TRBJ2-2	-	TRBD1	TRBV2	CASRRTGTNTGELFF	TGTGCCAGCAGAAGGACAGGAACGAACACCGGGGAGCTGTTTTTT
TRBJ1-2	medium-sized	-	TRBV27	CASSLSDGARLGYTF	TGTGCCAGCAGTTTATCGGACGGCGCCCGGCTTGGCTACACCTTC
TRBJ2-3	-	-	TRBV7-2	CASSLYGGPQDTQYF	TGTGCCAGCAGCTTATATGGGGGGCCCCAGGATACGCAGTATTTT
TRBJ1-1	-	TRBD1	TRBV29-1	CSAHHDRGRSEAFF	TGCAGCGCGCACCACGACAGGGGTCGGTCTGAAGCTTTCTTT
TRBJ2-5	-	TRBD2	TRBV5-5	CASSRLAGEETQYF	TGTGCCAGCAGTCGTCTAGCGGGGGAAGAGACCCAGTACTTC
TRBJ2-7	-	-	TRBV5-4	CASSPNGYEQYF	TGTGCCAGCAGCCCAAATGGGTACGAGCAGTACTTC
TRBJ1-4	once	-	TRBV7-9	CASSLGMGVPDEKLFF	TGTGCCAGCAGCTTGGGTATGGGGGTACCTGATGAAAAACTGTTTTTT
TRBJ2-7	-	-	TRBV9	CASSRLGSAYEQYF	TGTGCCAGCAGCCGATTGGGGTCCGCCTACGAGCAGTACTTC
TRBJ1-5	few	-	TRBV7-8	CASSPRGRRVGQPQHF	TGTGCCAGCAGCCCACGGGGCAGGAGGGTCGGGCAGCCCCAGCATTTT
TRBJ2-7	-	-	TRBV5-1	CASSLATGEQYF	TGCGCCAGCAGCTTGGCCACTGGCGAGCAGTACTTC
TRBJ1-1	few	-	TRBV28	CASSPFGENTEAFF	TGTGCCAGCAGTCCCTTCGGGGAGAACACTGAAGCTTTCTTT
TRBJ1-2	-	-	TRBV10-3	CAISEWQVRALDYGYTF	TGTGCCATCAGTGAGTGGCAGGTACGGGCTCTTGACTATGGCTACACCTTC
TRBJ2-1	-	TRBD2	TRBV11-1	CASSPSYGGRGDNEQFF	TGTGCCAGCAGCCCATCCTATGGCGGGAGGGGGGACAATGAGCAGTTCTTC
TRBJ2-1	-	-	TRBV19	CASNGPYNEQFF	TGTGCCAGTAACGGACCCTACAATGAGCAGTTCTTC
TRBJ2-7	-	TRBD1	TRBV5-5	CASSPGPGQGTYEQYF	TGTGCCAGCAGCCCTGGCCCGGGACAGGGGACCTACGAGCAGTACTTC
TRBJ1-5	-	-	TRBV7-2	CASSLEGRRSNQPQHF	TGTGCCAGCAGCTTAGAGGGACGGCGGAGCAATCAGCCCCAGCATTTT
TRBJ1-2	few	TRBD1	TRBV4-1	CASSLGQQHYGYTF	TGCGCCAGCAGCTTGGGACAGCAGCACTATGGCTACACCTTC
TRBJ1-5	few	-	TRBV4-3	CASSQDLGEWGNQPQHF	TGCGCCAGCAGCCAAGATTTAGGGGAATGGGGCAATCAGCCCCAGCATTTT